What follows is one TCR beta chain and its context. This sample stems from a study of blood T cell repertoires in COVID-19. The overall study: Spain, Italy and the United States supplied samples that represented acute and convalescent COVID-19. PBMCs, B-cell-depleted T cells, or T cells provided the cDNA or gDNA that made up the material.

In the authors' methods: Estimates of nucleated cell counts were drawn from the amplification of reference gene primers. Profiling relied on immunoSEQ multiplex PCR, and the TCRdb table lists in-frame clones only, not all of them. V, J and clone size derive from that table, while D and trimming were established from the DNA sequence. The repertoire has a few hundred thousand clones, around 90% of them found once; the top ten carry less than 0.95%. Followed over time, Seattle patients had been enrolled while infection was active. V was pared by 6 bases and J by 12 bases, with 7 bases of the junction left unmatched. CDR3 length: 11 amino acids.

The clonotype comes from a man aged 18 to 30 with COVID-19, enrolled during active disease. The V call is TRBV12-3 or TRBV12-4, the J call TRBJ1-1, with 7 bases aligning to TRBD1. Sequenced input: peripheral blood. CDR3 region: CASSLRDRTFF. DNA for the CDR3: TGTGCCAGCAGCCTCCGGGACAGAACTTTCTTT.